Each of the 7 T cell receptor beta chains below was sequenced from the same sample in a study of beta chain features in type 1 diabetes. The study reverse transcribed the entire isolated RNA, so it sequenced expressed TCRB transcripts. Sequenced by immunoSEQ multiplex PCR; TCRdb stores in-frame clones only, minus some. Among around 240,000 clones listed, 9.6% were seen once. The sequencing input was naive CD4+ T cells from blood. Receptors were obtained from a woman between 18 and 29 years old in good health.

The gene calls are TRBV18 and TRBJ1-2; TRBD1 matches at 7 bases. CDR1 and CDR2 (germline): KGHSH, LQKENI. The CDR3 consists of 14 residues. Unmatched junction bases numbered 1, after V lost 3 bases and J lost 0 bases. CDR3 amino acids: CASSPGTANYGYTF. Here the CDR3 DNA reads TGTGCCAGCTCACCGGGGACAGCTAACTATGGCTACACCTTC.

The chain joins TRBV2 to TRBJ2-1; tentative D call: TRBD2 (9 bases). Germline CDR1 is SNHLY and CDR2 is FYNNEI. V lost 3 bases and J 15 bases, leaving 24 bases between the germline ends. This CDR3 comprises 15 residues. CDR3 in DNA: TGTGCCAGCAGTGACAGGGGGCGGGAGGGGAGGAGCGGGTTCTTC. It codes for CASSDRGREGRSGFF.

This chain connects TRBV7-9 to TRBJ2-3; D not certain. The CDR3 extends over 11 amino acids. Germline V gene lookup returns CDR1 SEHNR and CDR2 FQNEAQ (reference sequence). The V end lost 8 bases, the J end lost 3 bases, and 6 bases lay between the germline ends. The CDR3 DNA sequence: TGTGCCAGCGGGCGTACAGATACGCAGTATTTT. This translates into CASGRTDTQYF.

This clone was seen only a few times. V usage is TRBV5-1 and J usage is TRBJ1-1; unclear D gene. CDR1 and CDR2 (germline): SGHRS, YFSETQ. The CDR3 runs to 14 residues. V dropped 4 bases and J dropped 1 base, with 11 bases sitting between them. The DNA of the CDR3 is TGCGCCAGCAGCCCTTTGACGGGGAACACTGAAGCTTTCTTT. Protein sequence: CASSPLTGNTEAFF.

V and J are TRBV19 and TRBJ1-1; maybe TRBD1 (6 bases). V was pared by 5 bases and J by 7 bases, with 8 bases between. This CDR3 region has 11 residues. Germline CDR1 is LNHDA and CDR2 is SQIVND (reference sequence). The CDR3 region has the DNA TGTGCCAGTAGTTTGACAGGTGAAGCTTTCTTT. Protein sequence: CASSLTGEAFF.

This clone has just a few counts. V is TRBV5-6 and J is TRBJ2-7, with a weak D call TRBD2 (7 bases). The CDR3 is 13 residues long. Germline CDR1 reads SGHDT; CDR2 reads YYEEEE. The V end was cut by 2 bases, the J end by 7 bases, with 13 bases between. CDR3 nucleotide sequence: TGTGCCAGCAGCTTACTCAGGGGAGGGGAGCAGTACTTC. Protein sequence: CASSLLRGGEQYF.

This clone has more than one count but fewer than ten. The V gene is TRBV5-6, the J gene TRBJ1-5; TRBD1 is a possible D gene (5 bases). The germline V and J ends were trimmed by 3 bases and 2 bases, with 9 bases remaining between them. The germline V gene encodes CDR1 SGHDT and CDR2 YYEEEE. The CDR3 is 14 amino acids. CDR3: CASSYGAGNQPQHF. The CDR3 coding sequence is TGTGCCAGCAGCTATGGGGCTGGCAATCAGCCCCAGCATTTT. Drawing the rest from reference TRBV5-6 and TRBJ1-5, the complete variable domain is DAGVTQSPTHLIKTRGQQVTLRCSPKSGHDTVSWYQQALGQGPQFIFQYYEEEERQRGNFPDRFSGHQFPNYSSELNVNALLLGDSALYLCASSYGAGNQPQHFGDGTRLSIL.